This T cell receptor beta chain was identified during a study of cytomegalovirus exposure and HLA in healthy donors (dated by TCRdb to about 2017). Some background on the complete study: According to an earlier analysis of around 600 of the donors, 150 million to 200 million T cells yielded 90 million to 130 million unique TCR beta sequences and about 300 Gb of sequence data. The study was designed to test whether signatures of past pathogen exposure could be identified by cataloging public T cell receptors. In an earlier analysis of 500 to 650 of the donors, high-throughput TCR beta sequencing was used to judge whether each TCR beta V gene segment behaved as functional or pseudogenic. HLA typing covered class I and class II loci at four-digit resolution. Donor age, sex, ethnicity and CMV serostatus were compiled together with the repertoire data. The study used immunosequencing to profile the T cell repertoires of under 700 subjects and linked those repertoires to cytomegalovirus serostatus. Among the roughly 400 genotyped donors, about 83% belonged to the genetic ancestry cluster associated with self-reported Caucasian donors. An early release that covered some 630 HLA-typed donors contained approximately 300 gigabases of sequencing data and around 80 million unique TCR sequences. To study patterns of TCR occurrence, a later analysis re-analyzed previously published TCR beta repertoires from 666 donors and added high-resolution HLA genotyping. Four or five DR-DQ haplotypes were handled as single units for association and clustering, since linkage in the cohort was strong. Rather than drawing on any new phenotypic data, the later analysis identified candidate immune exposures from TCR beta sequences and the way those sequences occurred across donors. High-throughput TCR immunosequencing, statistical association of individual TCRs with disease status, and machine learning were combined to predict cytomegalovirus infection status. In addition to the first cohort of around 670 subjects, a separate validation cohort of 120 different subjects was used. Typing coverage differed by locus: A, B, C, DRB1 and DQB1 were typed in roughly 629-640 donors, DQA1 in 500 to 550, DPA1 in approximately 600, and DPB1 in approximately 450. A later genetic analysis took genome-wide SNP genotypes for about 60% of the roughly 670 donors and used that subset as a discovery cohort. Among several hundred genotyped donors of the cohort, an average of roughly 230,000 unique TCR beta nucleotide sequences was sequenced per donor, of which 15% to 20% were non-productive. Every repertoire in the discovery cohort had been generated on one and the same sequencing platform. Results and caveats for the whole study, not just this receptor: The presence/absence analyses assumed that sequencing depth was roughly uniform across donors, and that assumption may not be true. The only immune exposure information available for the cohort was CMV serostatus. When HLA alleles, especially DR and DQ, strongly co-occurred, attributing TCR associations to individual alleles was difficult. A later analysis reported that several top co-occurrence clusters appeared linked to parvovirus B19, influenza, CMV and Epstein-Barr virus. Because HLA typing was missing for some donors at each locus, association tests included only the typed subset. Most TCR sequences were seen in very few donors, while some public TCRs were found in many individuals. In an earlier analysis of about 550 of the donors, most TCR beta V segments were observed in productive rearrangements about 87% or about 30% of the time, broadly matching IMGT annotations. A later genetic analysis reported fewer N-insertions in productive TCRs among donors in an Asian-associated ancestry cluster than the roughly 650-donor mean. According to a later analysis, most CMV-associated TCR beta chains appeared to be HLA-restricted, and the HLA associations seemed to be driven largely by CMV exposure. The classifier was reported to diagnose cytomegalovirus status with high specificity and sensitivity in both the original and validation cohorts. A cluster of highly shared sequence variants was judged likely to represent a technical artifact of the sequencing pipeline. In a later analysis, HLA-associated TCR beta chains showed more clonal expansion and lower generation probabilities than non-associated chains that were equally common. This cohort had only TCR beta chains sequenced, and the lack of alpha or paired-chain data limited which features could be detected. In vitro tests confirmed that a few of the cytomegalovirus-associated TCR beta chains recognize cytomegalovirus antigens. Because the 87-base-pair reads could not distinguish some IMGT-functional V segments, including TRBV6-2 and TRBV6-3, those segments were excluded. In a later analysis, the rate of TCR association differed among HLA loci, with DRB1 alleles having the most associated TCRs and HLA-C alleles having the fewest. Linkage disequilibrium might explain the correlated functional status among segregating V segments, but an unknown experimental factor could not be excluded. According to the authors, the approach could potentially be generalized to other disease states and immunological phenotypes. The study gave a list of more than 150 TCR beta chains associated with cytomegalovirus. In a later genetic analysis, a missense DCLRE1C variant was associated with V-gene and J-gene trimming of TCR beta chains, and the association was replicated in an independent cohort. A further reported finding was that TCR beta sequences accurately predicted the HLA-A and HLA-B alleles for most subjects in the first cohort. The earlier analysis of about 600 of the donors excluded 15 to 20 rarely observed V segments, including chromosome 9 orphons, because counts were too low. At a false discovery rate of 0.05, a later analysis linked 16,951 TCR beta sequences to specific HLA alleles.

The cohort comprised hundreds of healthy bone marrow donors. Cohort members were all nominally healthy when sampled, although unrecorded immune exposures were likely present. The donor tested CMV seronegative, placing the donor among the 350 to 400 seronegative members of the cohort. A peripheral blood sample was collected from each donor, and TCR beta sequencing was performed on peripheral blood mononuclear cells. Genomic DNA was extracted from the blood cell samples with the Qiagen DNeasy Blood Extraction Kit. Sequences SGHNT (CDR1) and YENEEA (CDR2) are obtained from the germline V gene. Its CDR3 holds 15 amino acids, cysteine through phenylalanine. The entry retains the CDR3 DNA only, 45 bases that are in frame from base 1. The trim is 4 bases for V and 5 bases for J, with a gap of 15 bases between the germline ends. About this clone itself: Its recognized antigen is unknown.

Libraries were constructed by the immunoSEQ multiplex PCR assay. A mixture of 60 forward primers for TCR Vbeta segments and 13 reverse primers for TCR Jbeta segments was used in the multiplex PCR. The CDR3 region of rearranged TCR beta genes was amplified from genomic DNA by a multiplex PCR assay. The amplified TCR beta libraries were sequenced on the Illumina HiSeq System as 87-base-pair reads. The original methods were these. A later analysis tallied approximately 87 million unique TCR beta chains across the approximately 670 repertoires, and about 12 million of those chains were shared by two or more donors. To remove PCR and sequencing errors, raw reads were error-corrected and collapsed into unique sequences using a nearest-neighbor algorithm that merged closely related sequences. To assign V, D and J gene segments, CDR3 sequences were aligned to IMGT reference sequences. For a sequence to be retained, a match of at least six nucleotides to both a V gene segment and a J gene segment was required. A rearrangement was called productive if the CDR3 had no stop codons and remained in frame with V and J, and every other rearrangement was called non-productive. CDR3 was defined according to IMGT convention as the region running from the second conserved V-encoded cysteine to the conserved J-encoded phenylalanine. The earlier analysis of 587 of the donors excluded sequences that lacked an unambiguous match to a single V gene segment. In an earlier analysis of almost 600 of the donors, a V segment was called functional when productive rearrangements were above 56.7%, and segregating when the standard deviation between donors exceeded 5%. A statistical classification framework was built for diagnosing cytomegalovirus status from the catalog of TCR beta chain sequences. In a later analysis, TCR nucleotide sequences were compared against IMGT/GENE-DB human TR gene sequences so that V and J genes could be assigned. The TCRdist pipeline was used in a later analysis to assign CDR3 sequences and most-parsimonious VDJ recombination scenarios. In a later analysis, each TCR beta chain was defined by its CDR3 amino acid sequence together with its V-gene family, and reads without a unique V-gene family were excluded. A later analysis removed 550 to 650 highly shared, low-generation-probability nucleotide sequences to deal with suspected cross-contamination and a sequencing artifact. In a later analysis, a clonal expansion index for each public chain was calculated from normalized within-repertoire ranks of inferred template counts. In a later analysis, generation probabilities were computed with a VDJ recombination model fitted to out-of-frame rearrangements, and the resulting probabilities were checked against IGoR. In a later analysis, hypergeometric tests were used to score TCR-TCR, TCR-HLA and TCR-CMV co-occurrence, with a repertoire-size bias correction applied to TCR pairs. False discovery rates were estimated in a later analysis by permuting HLA or CMV assignments 20 times. In a later analysis, co-occurring TCRs were grouped using DBSCAN, with TCRdist sequence similarity added in when clustering inside HLA-allele-positive subsets. Repertoires with fewer than 30,000 or more than 120,000 public chains, plus five repertoires with anomalous nucleotide sharing, were excluded from co-occurrence clustering. The clones in this table, taken by TCRdb from immuneACCESS, are in-frame only. Not every clone is retained; where verified, under half of the shortfall comes from an unresolved V gene, and the cause of the rest is unknown. That table is the source of V, J and clone size, and D and trimming were worked out from the DNA. Per the sample table, the count is some 120,000 clones. About 2.2% of the sample goes to the ten largest clones.

The V and J genes are TRBV11-3 and TRBJ2-1, with TRBD2 perhaps the D gene, on 6 matching bases. The sequenced sample was PBMCs. This sequence originates from a man between 40 and 49 years old in good health and CMV-seronegative. The DNA sequence is as follows: TGTGCCAGCAGCTCAGGCGGAGGGAGCAACAATGAGCAGTTCTTC. It translates as CASSSGGGSNNEQFF. The variable domain in full, with residues beyond the CDR3 obtained from the reference TRBV11-3 and TRBJ2-1 genes, is EAGVVQSPRYKIIEKKQPVAFWCNPISGHNTLYWYLQNLGQGPELLIRYENEEAVDDSQLPKDRFSAERLKGVDSTLKIQPAELGDSAVYLCASSSGGGSNNEQFFGPGTRLTVL.